This T cell receptor (beta chain) was captured by sequencing in a study of CD8 T cells in ankylosing spondylitis. Study-level points and caveats: In synovial fluid and blood from reactive arthritis, some motif variants were previously reported. Typical of ankylosing spondylitis blood, it appeared, was a TCR beta motif of about eight highly homologous variants.

CDR3 length: 14 residues. CDR1 is SGHRS and CDR2 is YFSETQ in the germline V gene. Germline trimming cut 6 bases from V and 6 bases from J; bases unmatched to any gene: 7. TCRdb reanalysed the 5' RACE reads using MiXCR and keeps one entry per CDR3 protein. The sample holds more than 250,000 distinct CDR3 sequences, 11% seen once. The table lists this clonotype with many counts. The antigen remains unidentified. Sequencing used blood, either unsorted or a sorted T cell fraction (not recorded which). The origin of this receptor is a female donor with ankylosing spondylitis or in good health (not recorded which). This chain connects TRBV5-1 to TRBJ2-1; 9 positions agree with TRBD1. CDR3 bases: TGCGCCAGCAATTTACAGGGGGCGTTCAATGAGCAGTTCTTC. Amino acids: CASNLQGAFNEQFF.